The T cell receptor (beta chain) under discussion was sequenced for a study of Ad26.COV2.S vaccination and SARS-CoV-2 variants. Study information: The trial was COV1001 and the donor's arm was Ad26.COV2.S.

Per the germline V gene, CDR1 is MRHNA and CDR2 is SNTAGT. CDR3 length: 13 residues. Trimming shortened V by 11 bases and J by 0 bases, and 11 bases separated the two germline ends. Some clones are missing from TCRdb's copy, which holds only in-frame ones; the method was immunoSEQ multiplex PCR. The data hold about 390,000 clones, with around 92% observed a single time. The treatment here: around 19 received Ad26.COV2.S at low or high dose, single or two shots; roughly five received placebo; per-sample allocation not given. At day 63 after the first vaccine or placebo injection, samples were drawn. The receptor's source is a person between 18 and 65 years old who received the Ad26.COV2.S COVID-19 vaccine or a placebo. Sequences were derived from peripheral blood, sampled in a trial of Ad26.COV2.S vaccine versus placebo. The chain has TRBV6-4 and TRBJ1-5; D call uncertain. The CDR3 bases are TGTGCCTCCCAGGTTTATAGCAATCAGCCCCAGCATTTT. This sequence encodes CASQVYSNQPQHF.